This T cell receptor (beta chain) was identified in a study of cytomegalovirus exposure and HLA in healthy donors. This CDR3 spans 15 amino acids. Trimming left V 1 base short and J 0 bases short, with 8 bases between. In germline, CDR1 is SGHTA, CDR2 FQGTGA. With 60 Vbeta and 13 Jbeta primers, the PCR was carried out. The table came from immunoSEQ multiplex PCR; TCRdb's copy has only in-frame clones and leaves some out. The table has some 56,000 clones, 80% seen once. This sequence was found in a woman aged 35 to 49 in good health and CMV-seronegative. The sequenced sample was PBMCs. This chain links TRBV7-3 with TRBJ2-3, with D perhaps TRBD1 (5 bases). CDR3 DNA: TGTGCCAGCAGCTTAAGGGGCAGCAGCACAGATACGCAGTATTTT. Amino acid sequence: CASSLRGSSTDTQYF.